A single sample is the source of the 8 T cell receptor beta chains below, sequenced in a study of PD-L1 blockade in urothelial cancer. Described time point: peripheral blood 6 weeks after treatment start. Assay used: immunoSEQ multiplex PCR; TCRdb lists only in-frame clones, some missing. The sample holds around 110,000 clones, less than 95% seen once. Sequencing was performed on PBMCs, taken around atezolizumab (anti-PD-L1) treatment. These receptors all come from a man in his 60s with urothelial cancer.

The chain is built from TRBV7-2 and TRBJ2-3; D remains unclear. Germline loops: CDR1 SGHTA, CDR2 FQGNSA. V lost 5 bases and J 0 bases, leaving 12 bases between the germline ends. The CDR3 consists of 15 residues. The CDR3 nucleotides are TGTGCCAGCAGCCCGGTGTTGCTGAGCACAGATACGCAGTATTTT. It is translated as CASSPVLLSTDTQYF.

This clone was observed a few times. This chain joins TRBV16 and TRBJ1-1; possibly TRBD1 for D (5 bases). Trimming took 3 bases from V and 3 from J, leaving 8 bases between them. The CDR3 sequence is 13 residues long. Germline lookup yields CDR1 KGHSY and CDR2 FQNENV. For the CDR3, the DNA is TGTGCCAGCAGCCAGGGGCGTGACACTGAAGCTTTCTTT. Translating gives CASSQGRDTEAFF.

This chain connects TRBV5-5 to TRBJ2-7; the D is unclear. The CDR3 sequence is 12 residues long. The V end was cut by 0 bases, the J end by 3 bases, with 4 bases between. The germline V gene has CDR1 SGHKS and CDR2 YYEKEE (reference sequence). The CDR3 is CASSLDIYEQYF. In DNA, the CDR3 is TGTGCCAGCAGCTTGGACATCTACGAGCAGTACTTC.

CDR3 nucleotide sequence: TGTGCCAGCAGAACCGGGGGGACAAACTATGGCTACACCTTC. It is translated as CASRTGGTNYGYTF. This rearrangement joins TRBV7-2 to TRBJ1-2, with D possibly matching TRBD1 (6 bases). Germline V gene data show CDR1 as SGHTA and CDR2 as FQGNSA. CDR3 length: 14 amino acids. V gave up 6 bases and J gave up 2 bases, with 13 bases separating them.

Remarks on this clone: Different DNA sequences within this sample yield the same CDR3. This sequence joins TRBV9 and TRBJ2-5; weak D call: TRBD1 (5 bases). The V end was cut by 1 base, the J end by 2 bases, with 6 bases between. CDR1 SGDLS and CDR2 YYNGEE come from the germline V gene. This CDR3 is 13 amino acids long. For the CDR3, the DNA is TGTGCCAGCAGCGTACAGGGACAAGAGACCCAGTACTTC. Residues: CASSVQGQETQYF.

CDR3 bases: TGTGCCAGCAGTTTGCTAGCGGGAGGTAGGGATACGCAGTATTTT. It yields the protein CASSLLAGGRDTQYF. The chain uses TRBV6-5 and TRBJ2-3; 11 bases agree with TRBD2. Germline lookup yields CDR1 MNHEY and CDR2 SVGAGI. V lost 4 bases and J lost 6; bases outside the gene matches: 6. CDR3 size: 15 residues.

V usage is TRBV5-8 and J usage is TRBJ1-3, with D unresolved. V gave up 4 bases and J gave up 0 bases, with 14 bases separating them. The CDR3 consists of 16 residues. Germline V gene sequence: CDR1 SGHTS, CDR2 YDEGEE. CDR3 sequence reads: CASSPNGVSSGNTIYF. CDR3 coding DNA: TGTGCCAGCAGCCCAAACGGGGTGAGCTCTGGAAACACCATATATTTT.

The V gene is TRBV11-2, the J gene TRBJ2-1; D remains ambiguous. This CDR3 region has 14 residues. V was trimmed by 4 bases and J by 0 bases, leaving 7 bases between them. Germline lookup yields CDR1 SGHAT and CDR2 FQNNGV. This chain's CDR3 is CASSSRSSYNEQFF. The CDR3 bases are TGTGCCAGCAGCTCACGGAGCTCCTACAATGAGCAGTTCTTC.